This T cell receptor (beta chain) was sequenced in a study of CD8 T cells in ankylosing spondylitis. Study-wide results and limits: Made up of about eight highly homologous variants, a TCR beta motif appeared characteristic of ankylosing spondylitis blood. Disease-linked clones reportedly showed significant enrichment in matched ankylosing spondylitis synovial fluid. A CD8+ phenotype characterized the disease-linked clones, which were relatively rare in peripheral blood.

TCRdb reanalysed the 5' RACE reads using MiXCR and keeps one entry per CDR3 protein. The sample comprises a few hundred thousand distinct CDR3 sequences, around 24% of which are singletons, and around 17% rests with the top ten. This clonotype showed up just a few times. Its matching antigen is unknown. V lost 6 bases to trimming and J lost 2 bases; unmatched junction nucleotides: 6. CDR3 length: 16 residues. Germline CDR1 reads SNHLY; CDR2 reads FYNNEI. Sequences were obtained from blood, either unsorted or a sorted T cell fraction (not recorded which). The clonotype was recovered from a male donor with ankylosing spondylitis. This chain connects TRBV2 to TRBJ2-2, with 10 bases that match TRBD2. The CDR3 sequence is CASRPSSGRNTGELFF. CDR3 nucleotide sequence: TGTGCCAGCAGGCCTTCTAGCGGGAGAAACACCGGGGAGCTGTTTTTT.